Shown below are 30 T cell receptor beta chains from a single sample sequenced in a study of blood T cell repertoires in COVID-19. TCRdb's table, derived via immunoSEQ multiplex PCR, lists solely in-frame clones and lacks some. The table includes a few hundred thousand clones, 87% detected once. Sequencing used PBMCs or T cells enriched from blood (not recorded which). The receptor set was obtained from a woman in her forties or fifties who had recovered from COVID-19.

The chain carries TRBV5-5 and TRBJ1-3, with 10 bases lining up with TRBD1. CDR1 is SGHKS, CDR2 YYEKEE, per germline (reference sequence). The CDR3 loop spans 15 amino acids. Trimming cost V 1 base and J 9 bases; bases outside gene matches: 7. The CDR3 coding sequence is TGTGCCAGCAGCTTGATCCGGGACAGGGGAGGCACCATATATTTT. This codes for CASSLIRDRGGTIYF.

Worth noting for this clone: The same CDR3 can be traced to other DNA sequences in this sample. The V gene is TRBV19, the J gene TRBJ1-5; 11 bases agree with TRBD1. The CDR3 length is 13 residues. V dropped 9 bases and J dropped 7; count of bases not matched to a gene: 5. From germline, CDR1 is LNHDA and CDR2 SQIVND (reference sequence). CDR3 loop: CASRDRGNQPQHF. Written as DNA, the CDR3 is TGTGCCAGCAGGGACAGGGGGAACCAGCCCCAGCATTTT.

This chain joins TRBV19 and TRBJ2-3, with 7 nucleotides matching TRBD2. Germline values: CDR1 LNHDA, CDR2 SQIVND (reference sequence). There are 14 residues in the CDR3. The ends lost 9 bases at V and 2 bases at J; junction bases unmatched: 8. The CDR3 coding sequence is TGTGCCAGGCCGGTGGGACTACTCACAGATACGCAGTATTTT. Its translation: CARPVGLLTDTQYF.

The chain has TRBV20-1 and TRBJ2-1; D gene ambiguous. This CDR3 is built from 11 residues. Germline CDR1 DFQATT, CDR2 SNEGSKA (reference sequence). Trimming stripped 1 base from V and 6 bases from J, with 4 bases between. The CDR3 protein is CSARASNEQFF. The CDR3 coding sequence is TGCAGTGCTAGAGCCTCCAATGAGCAGTTCTTC.

This clone appeared a single time. The chain combines TRBV5-8 with TRBJ2-2; the match to TRBD2 covers 8 bases. Germline V gene data show CDR1 as SGHTS and CDR2 as YDEGEE. The junction had 7 bases not matched to a gene; V was cut back by 4 bases and J by 2 bases. The CDR3 is 16 amino acids. The CDR3 loop reads CASSPLGLGNTGELFF. The CDR3 DNA reads TGTGCCAGCAGCCCCCTGGGACTAGGAAACACCGGGGAGCTGTTTTTT.

The gene calls are TRBV5-8 and TRBJ2-7; 8 bases are a match to TRBD2. V was pared by 0 bases and J by 4 bases, with 6 bases of the junction left unmatched. CDR1 and CDR2 from the germline V gene are SGHTS and YDEGEE. This CDR3 contains 15 residues. The CDR3 reads CASSLAGGREYEQYF. CDR3 sequence (DNA): TGTGCCAGCAGCTTGGCGGGAGGGAGGGAGTACGAGCAGTACTTC.

The chain has TRBV2 and TRBJ1-3; no definite D call. The V gene lost 6 bases and the J gene lost 0 bases, with 18 bases spanning the gap. Germline V gene data show CDR1 as SNHLY and CDR2 as FYNNEI. This CDR3 region has 17 residues. CDR3 in DNA: TGTGCCAGCAGCTCATATCAGAGACGGAGCTCTGGAAACACCATATATTTT. Translation: CASSSYQRRSSGNTIYF.

To note about this clone: Sequence at one end of the junction differs from germline and may be a read error. The chain links TRBV29-1 to TRBJ2-1; 8 bases agree with TRBD2. Germline V gene lookup returns CDR1 SQVTM and CDR2 ANQGSEA. The CDR3 loop spans 12 amino acids. CDR3 protein: CSVEGLPGLGLF. The CDR3 DNA reads as TGCAGCGTTGAAGGGCTTCCGGGACTAGGTCTCTTC.

This rearrangement joins TRBV14 to TRBJ1-6; D is unresolved. The V gene's germline CDR1 is SGHDN and CDR2 FVKESK. V lost 2 bases and J lost 10, with 12 bases in between. This CDR3 contains 14 residues. CDR3 residues: CASSQTGYGSPLHF. DNA for the CDR3: TGTGCCAGCAGCCAAACGGGGTATGGGTCACCCCTCCACTTT.

V and J are TRBV19 and TRBJ1-5; no definite D call. The V gene lost 1 base and the J gene lost 7 bases, with 8 bases spanning the gap. Germline V gene data show CDR1 as LNHDA and CDR2 as SQIVND (reference sequence). This CDR3 region has 13 residues. The CDR3 sequence: CASSIAEAQPQHF. The CDR3, as DNA: TGTGCCAGTAGTATAGCCGAAGCACAGCCCCAGCATTTT. The full variable domain, with the rest looked up from reference TRBV19 and TRBJ1-5, is DGGITQSPKYLFRKEGQNVTLSCEQNLNHDAMYWYRQDPGQGLRLIYYSQIVNDFQKGDIAEGYSVSREKKESFPLTVTSAQKNPTAFYLCASSIAEAQPQHFGDGTRLSIL.

The rearrangement uses TRBV27 and TRBJ2-1, with 10 bases matching TRBD2. The CDR3 consists of 12 residues. Per germline, CDR1 MNHEY and CDR2 SMNVEV (reference sequence). V lost 5 bases and J lost 15; bases outside the gene matches: 7. The CDR3 coding sequence is TGTGCCAGCAGTGTACTAGCGGGGTCCCCGTTCTTC. Encoded protein: CASSVLAGSPFF.

The genes are TRBV6-4 and TRBJ1-2; possible D gene TRBD1, 6 bases. The CDR3 totals 15 residues. Germline CDR1 MRHNA, CDR2 SNTAGT. Between the trimmed V and J ends, which lost 6 bases and 8 bases, there was a span of 22 bases. The CDR3 DNA reads TGTGCCAGCAGGTGGACAGAGCGCTTTAAATTAGGCTACACCTTC. Translated: CASRWTERFKLGYTF.

The V gene is TRBV5-1, the J gene TRBJ1-4, with D perhaps TRBD1 (6 bases). The CDR3 sequence is 15 residues long. The germline V gene has CDR1 SGHRS and CDR2 YFSETQ. V was pared by 5 bases and J by 0 bases, with 11 bases between. This CDR3 is CASRGRTATNEKLFF. The CDR3, as DNA: TGCGCCAGCAGGGGCCGGACAGCAACTAATGAAAAACTGTTTTTT.

The V gene is TRBV9, the J gene TRBJ2-3; D is unclear. Trimming removed 0 bases from V and 2 bases from J, with 4 bases in between. CDR3 size: 13 residues. CDR1 is SGDLS, CDR2 YYNGEE, per germline. The CDR3, as DNA: TGTGCCAGCAGCGTAGCGTTCACAGATACGCAGTATTTT. Translated, it gives CASSVAFTDTQYF.

The rearrangement uses TRBV11-2 and TRBJ1-2, with 7 bases aligning to TRBD1. V dropped 0 bases and J dropped 1; count of bases not matched to a gene: 5. The CDR3 has 16 amino acids. Germline CDR1 SGHAT, CDR2 FQNNGV. CDR3 sequence (DNA): TGTGCCAGCAGCTTAGATTTGCAGGGGGTTAACTATGGCTACACCTTC. This sequence encodes CASSLDLQGVNYGYTF.

The rearrangement joins TRBV4-2 to TRBJ1-1; no firm D call. V was clipped by 3 bases and J by 0 bases, with 11 bases between them. The germline V gene encodes CDR1 LGHNA and CDR2 YNFKEQ. The CDR3 contains 15 residues. This CDR3 reads CASSQGDNLNTEAFF. In nucleotides, the CDR3 is TGTGCCAGCAGCCAGGGTGACAACCTGAACACTGAAGCTTTCTTT.

The chain employs TRBV25-1 and TRBJ1-4; TRBD1 matches 7 bases. Germline CDR1 and CDR2: MGHDK and SYGVNS. The ends lost 2 bases at V and 5 bases at J; junction bases unmatched: 8. The CDR3 spans 16 residues. The CDR3 spells CASSELPTGSNEKLFF. The DNA for the CDR3 is TGTGCCAGCAGTGAACTCCCGACAGGGTCAAATGAAAAACTGTTTTTT.

The V and J genes are TRBV29-1 and TRBJ1-1; D gene unclear. The V gene's germline CDR1 is SQVTM and CDR2 ANQGSEA. This CDR3 is built from 14 residues. Deletions cut 4 bases from V and 0 bases from J, with 12 bases between. The CDR3 sequence: CSVVQYPMNTEAFF. In DNA form, the CDR3 reads TGCAGCGTTGTCCAGTATCCCATGAACACTGAAGCTTTCTTT.

V usage is TRBV7-8 and J usage is TRBJ2-5; 8 bases are shared with TRBD2. V lost 5 bases to trimming and J lost 4 bases; unmatched junction nucleotides: 9. Germline values: CDR1 SGHVS, CDR2 FQNEAQ. This CDR3 has 15 amino acids. The CDR3 coding sequence is TGTGCCAGCAGCCCAACGGGGGGGCGAGGAGAGACCCAGTACTTC. This encodes CASSPTGGRGETQYF.

The chain has TRBV29-1 and TRBJ2-3, with D possibly being TRBD2 (5 bases). The CDR3 runs 16 residues. Germline V CDR1 and CDR2: SQVTM, ANQGSEA. V lost 0 bases and J lost 4, with 17 bases in between. The CDR3 is CSVEDRLRTSSDTQYF. For the CDR3, the DNA is TGCAGCGTTGAAGATCGTCTGAGGACTTCCTCAGATACGCAGTATTTT.

The rearrangement links TRBV7-6 to TRBJ2-3, with 8 bases lining up with TRBD2. Germline V CDR1 and CDR2: SGHVS, FNYEAQ. After removal of 1 base from V and 9 bases from J, the junction contained 21 bases not matched to a gene. This CDR3 region has 19 residues. The CDR3 bases are TGTGCCAGCAGCTTAGGGGCCGGTGTGGCGGGGGGCCGTGGGGTGACGCAGTATTTT. This encodes CASSLGAGVAGGRGVTQYF.

In its sample, this clone was seen once. Within the sample, other DNA sequences also encode this same CDR3. The rearrangement links TRBV13 to TRBJ2-5; weak D call: TRBD2 (5 bases). This CDR3 is 12 amino acids long. Germline assignment: CDR1 PRHDT and CDR2 FYEKMQ (reference sequence). The V gene lost 2 bases and the J gene lost 4 bases, with 5 bases spanning the gap. CDR3 sequence: CASSLRGETQYF. The CDR3, as DNA: TGTGCCAGCAGCTTACGGGGAGAGACCCAGTACTTC.

This sequence joins TRBV28 and TRBJ2-7; TRBD1 matches at 8 bases. This CDR3 has 15 residues. V lost 4 bases and J lost 3; bases outside the gene matches: 8. Germline assignment: CDR1 MDHEN and CDR2 SYDVKM. The chain's CDR3 is CASSYPRGQGYEQYF. CDR3 coding DNA: TGTGCCAGCAGTTACCCGAGAGGACAGGGCTACGAGCAGTACTTC.

The chain has TRBV3-1 (or the pseudogene TRBV3-2) and TRBJ1-1; tentative D call: TRBD1 (5 bases). CDR3 size: 12 residues. Trimming pared 3 bases from V and 11 bases from J, leaving 13 bases between. The germline gives CDR1 LGHDT, CDR2 YNNKEL (reference sequence). This chain's CDR3 is CASSQQGREAFF. The CDR3 nucleotides are TGTGCCAGCAGCCAGCAGGGACGGGAGGCTTTCTTT.

The genes are TRBV9 and TRBJ2-1; 7 nucleotides align to TRBD1. With V trimmed by 2 bases and J by 10 bases, 9 bases remained unmatched. CDR3 length equals 14 residues. Germline lookup yields CDR1 SGDLS and CDR2 YYNGEE. This chain's CDR3 is CASSVLSGGREQFF. For the CDR3, the DNA is TGTGCCAGCAGCGTGTTGTCAGGGGGACGGGAGCAGTTCTTC.

The V call is TRBV2, the J call TRBJ1-6, with 10 positions matching TRBD1. Trimming cost V 6 bases and J 5 bases; bases outside gene matches: 10. There are 17 residues in the CDR3. The V gene's germline CDR1 is SNHLY and CDR2 FYNNEI. Here the CDR3 DNA reads TGTGCCAGCAGAGCTGACAGGGGGCGTTTAAATAATTCACCCCTCCACTTT. Translated, it gives CASRADRGRLNNSPLHF.

The J gene is TRBJ1-3, the V gene TRBV18; D perhaps matches TRBD1 (5 bases). Trimming left V 3 bases short and J 2 bases short, with 14 bases between. This CDR3 spans 16 amino acids. Germline V gene sequence: CDR1 KGHSH, CDR2 LQKENI. The CDR3 sequence: CASSPPTGGAGNTIYF. The CDR3 nucleotides read TGTGCCAGCTCACCGCCTACCGGAGGGGCTGGAAACACCATATATTTT.

The chain carries TRBV25-1 and TRBJ1-1, with 12 positions matching TRBD1. CDR3 length: 17 amino acids. After removal of 0 bases from V and 6 bases from J, the junction contained 8 bases not matched to a gene. CDR1 is MGHDK and CDR2 is SYGVNS in the germline V gene. The CDR3 sequence: CASSEYNWDRGLAEAFF. For the CDR3, the DNA is TGTGCCAGCAGTGAATATAATTGGGACAGGGGGCTGGCTGAAGCTTTCTTT. The complete variable domain, with remaining parts taken from reference TRBV25-1 and TRBJ1-1, reads EADIYQTPRYLVIGTGKKITLECSQTMGHDKMYWYQQDPGMELHLIHYSYGVNSTEKGDLSSESTVSRIRTEHFPLTLESARPSHTSQYLCASSEYNWDRGLAEAFFGQGTRLTVV.

This chain links TRBV4-1 with TRBJ2-3; TRBD2 matches at 8 bases. The CDR3 loop spans 17 amino acids. Germline V lookup: CDR1 MGHRA, CDR2 YSYEKL. J gave up 4 bases and V 6 bases, and 15 bases lay outside the gene matches. The CDR3 region is CASSSGGRGARADTQYF. The CDR3, as DNA: TGCGCCAGCAGTAGTGGAGGGCGGGGGGCCAGAGCAGATACGCAGTATTTT.

The gene calls are TRBV9 and TRBJ2-5; tentatively, D is TRBD2 (5 bases). Per germline, CDR1 SGDLS and CDR2 YYNGEE. This CDR3 is 14 amino acids long. V dropped 0 bases and J dropped 1 base, with 7 bases sitting between them. The CDR3 sequence is CASSVAAGQETQYF. The CDR3 DNA sequence: TGTGCCAGCAGCGTAGCGGCGGGCCAAGAGACCCAGTACTTC.